These T cell receptor beta chains were read from a single sample in a study of beta chain features in type 1 diabetes. The data were produced by immunoSEQ multiplex PCR, yet TCRdb's version contains in-frame clones alone and is incomplete. The profile shows around 310,000 clones, roughly 14% of them singletons. The material sequenced was naive CD4+ T cells from blood. The receptors were sampled from a woman aged 18-29 years with type 1 diabetes. The CDR3 runs from the conserved cysteine through the conserved F or W. A D gene is named only where the DNA matches it firmly. Clone size is given for some rows only: seen once, a few or many times, or a class if the clone is expanded.

DNA: TGTGCCATCAGTGGAACAGGGTTGGGGACCCAGTACTTC; CDR3: CAISGTGLGTQYF; J: TRBJ2-5; size: .; V: TRBV10-3; D: .
DNA: TGTGCCAGCAGCACGGGACAGGGCGATCAGCCCCAGCATTTT; CDR3: CASSTGQGDQPQHF; J: TRBJ1-5; size: .; V: TRBV28; D: TRBD1
DNA: TGCGCCAGCAGCCAAGAGGAGGTTGAAGCTTTCTTT; CDR3: CASSQEEVEAFF; J: TRBJ1-1; size: few; V: TRBV4-1; D: .
DNA: TGTGCCTGGACTGACTCGGGCAATCAGCCCCAGCATTTT; CDR3: CAWTDSGNQPQHF; J: TRBJ1-5; size: .; V: TRBV30; D: .
DNA: TGTGCTAGCGGACCCTACAATGAGCAGTTCTTC; CDR3: CASGPYNEQFF; J: TRBJ2-1; size: .; V: TRBV19; D: .
DNA: TGTGCCAGCAGCTCACGACAGAGCTCCTACGAGCAGTACTTC; CDR3: CASSSRQSSYEQYF; J: TRBJ2-7; size: .; V: TRBV7-2; D: .
DNA: TGTGCCAGCAGCTTAGAGTGGGGGCGAACTGTTCCAGATACGCAGTATTTT; CDR3: CASSLEWGRTVPDTQYF; J: TRBJ2-3; size: few; V: TRBV7-8; D: .
DNA: TGTGCCAGCAGCCGCATGACGGGAGGAGATACGCAGTATTTT; CDR3: CASSRMTGGDTQYF; J: TRBJ2-3; size: many; V: TRBV14; D: TRBD2
DNA: TGCGCCAGCGGTCCGCGGGAGAAGAATTACAATGAGCAGTTCTTC; CDR3: CASGPREKNYNEQFF; J: TRBJ2-1; size: few; V: TRBV5-1; D: TRBD2
DNA: TGTGCCAGCAGCTTATACCCCGGGACTAGCGGGAAGAATGAGCAGTTCTTC; CDR3: CASSLYPGTSGKNEQFF; J: TRBJ2-1; size: .; V: TRBV11-1; D: TRBD2
DNA: TGTGCCAGCAAGTGGGAAGCGGGAGCCCACAAAGAAGATACGCAGTATTTT; CDR3: CASKWEAGAHKEDTQYF; J: TRBJ2-3; size: few; V: TRBV2; D: TRBD2
DNA: TGCAGCTTCACCCCCCAAGGGACTAGCGGGAGAACTGAGCAGTTCTTC; CDR3: CSFTPQGTSGRTEQFF; J: TRBJ2-1; size: .; V: TRBV29-1; D: TRBD2
DNA: TGCGCCAGCAGCCAAGAGCGGGGTTGGGAGACCCAGTACTTC; CDR3: CASSQERGWETQYF; J: TRBJ2-5; size: .; V: TRBV4-1; D: .
DNA: TGTGCCAGCAGCTTGGAGGGGACAGTGGCCCTTCACTATGGCTACACCTTC; CDR3: CASSLEGTVALHYGYTF; J: TRBJ1-2; size: .; V: TRBV5-6; D: TRBD1
DNA: TGTGCCGGGGGCTTAGGGCTCACGACAGATACGCAGTATTTT; CDR3: CAGGLGLTTDTQYF; J: TRBJ2-3; size: few; V: TRBV30; D: .
DNA: TGTGCCAGTAGTACTAGGACAGACCAAGAGACCCAGTACTTC; CDR3: CASSTRTDQETQYF; J: TRBJ2-5; size: few; V: TRBV19; D: .
DNA: TGTGCCAGCAGTTTCGGGGGGCTGGAGACCCAGTACTTC; CDR3: CASSFGGLETQYF; J: TRBJ2-5; size: .; V: TRBV28; D: .
DNA: TGTGCCAGCAGCTTAGTTAGGACTAGCGGGAGTCTTGATACGCAGTATTTT; CDR3: CASSLVRTSGSLDTQYF; J: TRBJ2-3; size: .; V: TRBV7-2; D: TRBD2
DNA: TGTGCCAGCAGACCGTCCCTAGGGACAGCTCCATGGGATGAGCAGTTCTTC; CDR3: CASRPSLGTAPWDEQFF; J: TRBJ2-1; size: few; V: TRBV7-9; D: TRBD1
DNA: TGTGCCAGCAGCTTAGCCGGGACAGCCACCTACGAGCAGTACTTC; CDR3: CASSLAGTATYEQYF; J: TRBJ2-7; size: .; V: TRBV7-2; D: TRBD1
DNA: TGTGCCAGCAGCGTAGTTCCAGCGGGAGGGGTTGAGTTCTTC; CDR3: CASSVVPAGGVEFF; J: TRBJ2-1; size: .; V: TRBV9; D: TRBD2
DNA: TGTGCCATCGGCCTGAAAGGGACAGGAATCTCTGGGGCCAACGTCCTGACTTTC; CDR3: CAIGLKGTGISGANVLTF; J: TRBJ2-6; size: few; V: TRBV10-3; D: TRBD1
DNA: TGTGCCAGCAGCCGGACAGGGAACACTGAAGCTTTCTTT; CDR3: CASSRTGNTEAFF; J: TRBJ1-1; size: few; V: TRBV7-3; D: TRBD1
DNA: TGTGCCTGGAGGGGGACTAGCGCCCACAATGAGCAGTTCTTC; CDR3: CAWRGTSAHNEQFF; J: TRBJ2-1; size: .; V: TRBV30; D: TRBD2
DNA: TGTGCCAGTAGTATTGGACAGGAAACCTTCTACGAGCAGTACTTC; CDR3: CASSIGQETFYEQYF; J: TRBJ2-7; size: .; V: TRBV19; D: TRBD1
DNA: TGTGCCAGCAGCTCCCACGTCACTAGCGGGAGGCCCCACGAGCAGTACTTC; CDR3: CASSSHVTSGRPHEQYF; J: TRBJ2-7; size: .; V: TRBV7-2; D: TRBD2
DNA: TGTGCCAGCAGCTTAGGCGGTGCAGCGAGGGAGACCCAGTACTTC; CDR3: CASSLGGAARETQYF; J: TRBJ2-5; size: few; V: TRBV7-2; D: .
DNA: TGCGCCAGCAGCCAACCTACAGGGAACTATGGCTACACCTTC; CDR3: CASSQPTGNYGYTF; J: TRBJ1-2; size: .; V: TRBV4-1; D: .
DNA: TGCGCCAGCAGCCAAGAACAGGTCACAGATACGCAGTATTTT; CDR3: CASSQEQVTDTQYF; J: TRBJ2-3; size: few; V: TRBV4-3; D: .
DNA: TGTGCCAGCAGCCAATCGGGACTAGCGGAAACGCCTCAGTACTTC; CDR3: CASSQSGLAETPQYF; J: TRBJ2-4; size: few; V: TRBV16; D: TRBD2
DNA: TGTGCCAGTAGACCACAGGGCTCCTATGGCTACACCTTC; CDR3: CASRPQGSYGYTF; J: TRBJ1-2; size: .; V: TRBV19; D: .
DNA: TGTGCCAGCTCACCACGAGAGGGACTAGCGGGAAAGACAGATACGCAGTATTTT; CDR3: CASSPREGLAGKTDTQYF; J: TRBJ2-3; size: .; V: TRBV18; D: TRBD2
DNA: TGTGCCAGCAGCTTAGATCTTACCAGAAGAGCTTTCTTT; CDR3: CASSLDLTRRAFF; J: TRBJ1-1; size: .; V: TRBV11-2; D: .
DNA: TGTGCCAGCTCACCACCGTCTGCGATAAATGAGCAGTTCTTC; CDR3: CASSPPSAINEQFF; J: TRBJ2-1; size: .; V: TRBV18; D: .
DNA: TGTGCCAGCTCACCGACTAGCACAGATACGCAGTATTTT; CDR3: CASSPTSTDTQYF; J: TRBJ2-3; size: .; V: TRBV18; D: .
DNA: TGTGCCACAAAAGGGAGATTAGCCAAAAACATTCAGTACTTC; CDR3: CATKGRLAKNIQYF; J: TRBJ2-4; size: .; V: TRBV19; D: .
DNA: TGCGCCAGCAGCCCCAGGACTAGCGGGAACACCGGGGAGCTGTTTTTT; CDR3: CASSPRTSGNTGELFF; J: TRBJ2-2; size: .; V: TRBV5-1; D: TRBD2
DNA: TGCAGTGCTAGTAGCGGAGATACGCAGTATTTT; CDR3: CSASSGDTQYF; J: TRBJ2-3; size: few; V: TRBV20-1; D: .
DNA: TGTGCCACTAAGACAGGGGTTGCGGCAGATACGCAGTATTTT; CDR3: CATKTGVAADTQYF; J: TRBJ2-3; size: .; V: TRBV2; D: TRBD1
DNA: TGTGCCAGCAGACCAACCGGGACAAGTAATCAGCCCCAGCATTTT; CDR3: CASRPTGTSNQPQHF; J: TRBJ1-5; size: .; V: TRBV6-6; D: .
DNA: TGCGCCAGCAGGGAATGGACAGGGGCCAACGAGCAGTACTTC; CDR3: CASREWTGANEQYF; J: TRBJ2-7; size: few; V: TRBV5-1; D: TRBD1
DNA: TGCGCCAGCAGCCCATCGAATCCCACAGGGGGCTATGGCTACACCTTC; CDR3: CASSPSNPTGGYGYTF; J: TRBJ1-2; size: .; V: TRBV4-1; D: TRBD1